The 15 T cell receptor beta chains below were found in one sample sequenced in a study of neurological immune-mediated disorders. TCRdb fed the 5' RACE reads into MiXCR, producing one record per CDR3 protein. The data show about 46,000 distinct CDR3 sequences, roughly 4.4% seen once. The sample was PBMCs. Source of these receptors: a woman in her sixties or seventies with multiple sclerosis.

This clonotype was seen ten or more times. The chain is built from TRBV14 and TRBJ2-1; D might be TRBD2 (5 bases). Between the trimmed V and J ends, which lost 4 bases and 2 bases, there was a span of 24 bases. The V gene's germline CDR1 is SGHDN and CDR2 FVKESK. This CDR3 has 19 residues. The CDR3 nucleotides are TGTGCCAGCAGCCGTCCGTCATTTGGGAGAGGAACTACCTACAATGAGCAGTTCTTC. As protein: CASSRPSFGRGTTYNEQFF.

This clonotype was counted only a few times. The chain recombines TRBV7-8 with TRBJ1-1; D unclear. The CDR3 is 15 residues long. Germline V gene data show CDR1 as SGHVS and CDR2 as FQNEAQ. Trimming shortened V by 1 base and J by 5 bases, and 14 bases separated the two germline ends. The CDR3 protein is CASSLVVSVVTEAFF. CDR3 DNA sequence: TGTGCCAGCAGCTTAGTAGTTTCTGTCGTGACTGAAGCTTTCTTT. Filled out from reference TRBV7-8 and TRBJ1-1, the complete variable domain reads GAGVSQSPRYKVAKRGQDVALRCDPISGHVSLFWYQQALGQGPEFLTYFQNEAQLDKSGLPSDRFFAERPEGSVSTLKIQRTQQEDSAVYLCASSLVVSVVTEAFFGQGTRLTVV.

V usage is TRBV11-3 and J usage is TRBJ2-3; D possibly corresponds to TRBD1 (6 bases). The V gene's germline CDR1 is SGHNT and CDR2 YENEEA. V was trimmed by 0 bases and J by 2 bases, leaving 9 bases between them. This CDR3 has 15 residues. CDR3 protein: CASSLDQGFTDTQYF. CDR3 bases: TGTGCCAGCAGCTTAGATCAGGGGTTCACAGATACGCAGTATTTT.

This clonotype was counted at least ten times. V is TRBV7-2 and J is TRBJ2-2; D is possibly TRBD2 (5 bases). Per the germline V gene, CDR1 is SGHTA and CDR2 is FQGNSA. Trimming removed 5 bases from V and 1 base from J, with 11 bases in between. The CDR3 consists of 15 residues. In DNA form, the CDR3 reads TGTGCCAGCAGCCCCCTTGGAGGGAACACCGGGGAGCTGTTTTTT. This gives the protein CASSPLGGNTGELFF.

This clonotype appeared many times. The chain employs TRBV11-3 and TRBJ2-5; tentatively, D is TRBD2 (6 bases). This CDR3 has 17 residues. CDR1 is SGHNT, CDR2 YENEEA, per germline. V gave up 1 base and J gave up 4 bases, with 19 bases separating them. DNA of the CDR3: TGTGCCAGCAGCTTAGGCACAGGATACGGGGGATCAGAGACCCAGTACTTC. Protein: CASSLGTGYGGSETQYF. The whole variable domain, remainder taken from reference TRBV11-3 and TRBJ2-5, is EAGVVQSPRYKIIEKKQPVAFWCNPISGHNTLYWYLQNLGQGPELLIRYENEEAVDDSQLPKDRFSAERLKGVDSTLKIQPAELGDSAVYLCASSLGTGYGGSETQYFGPGTRLLVL.

This clonotype was picked up many times. The rearrangement joins TRBV20-1 to TRBJ1-1, with D possibly TRBD1 on 5 matching bases. CDR3 length: 13 amino acids. V gave up 1 base and J gave up 6 bases, with 12 bases separating them. Germline V lookup: CDR1 DFQATT, CDR2 SNEGSKA (reference sequence). The CDR3 DNA is TGCAGTGCTAGAGGAGGGACTTGGCCTGAAGCTTTCTTT. It yields the protein CSARGGTWPEAFF.

This clonotype was found many times. The chain joins TRBV4-1 to TRBJ2-2; D possibly uses TRBD1 or TRBD2 (5 bases each). V lost 0 bases and J lost 6, with 8 bases in between. CDR1 and CDR2 from the germline V gene are MGHRA and YSYEKL. The CDR3 has 14 amino acids. The CDR3 here is CASSQERGSGELFF. CDR3 sequence (DNA): TGCGCCAGCAGCCAAGAGAGGGGATCCGGGGAGCTGTTTTTT.

This clonotype was recorded a few times. Since a much larger clone is just one base distant, this may be a read error. The J gene is TRBJ2-3, the V gene TRBV28, with TRBD1 matching over 7 bases. The CDR3 loop spans 16 amino acids. Germline V gene sequence: CDR1 MDHEN, CDR2 SYDVKM. The CDR3 DNA reads TGTACCAGCAGTTTCCGCGCCCACAGGGGAGCCGATACGCAGTATTTT. Encoded protein: CTSSFRAHRGADTQYF.

This clonotype appeared many times. This sequence joins TRBV5-1 and TRBJ2-3; D may be TRBD2 (6 bases). Trimming cost V 2 bases and J 3 bases, with 10 bases left between them. CDR1 and CDR2 (germline): SGHRS, YFSETQ. The CDR3 has 14 amino acids. CDR3 nucleotide sequence: TGCGCCAGCAGCTTAGCCGGGGGTACAGATACGCAGTATTTT. Encoded protein: CASSLAGGTDTQYF.

This clonotype was picked up many times. The chain couples TRBV7-8 to TRBJ2-1; D is tentatively TRBD1 or TRBD2 (5 bases each). Germline loops: CDR1 SGHVS, CDR2 FQNEAQ. The CDR3 sequence is 14 residues long. V lost 0 bases to trimming and J lost 8 bases, with 11 bases between them. The CDR3 nucleotides are TGTGCCAGCAGCTTAGCAGACCGGGACCATGAGCAGTTCTTC. Its protein is CASSLADRDHEQFF.

Many counts were recorded for this clonotype. This chain uses TRBV7-7 with TRBJ2-1; D not certain. The CDR3 contains 16 residues. Trimming removed 1 base at V and 6 bases at J, with 16 bases between. Germline V gives CDR1 SSHAT, CDR2 FNYEAQ (reference sequence). CDR3 nucleotides: TGTGCCAGCAGCTTAGGTCCGGAAACCGATTCCAATGAGCAGTTCTTC. Translation gives CASSLGPETDSNEQFF.

In its sample, this clonotype was seen many times. This chain links TRBV29-1 with TRBJ1-4; maybe TRBD1 (6 bases). The CDR3 is 17 residues long. Germline CDR1 SQVTM, CDR2 ANQGSEA. Trimming left V 7 bases short and J 8 bases short, with 29 bases between. CDR3 bases: TGCAGCGGACGAGGGTCCTTATACAGGGTTCCGGGAGAAAAACTGTTTTTT. This encodes CSGRGSLYRVPGEKLFF.

This clonotype was seen ten or more times. The chain recombines TRBV7-2 with TRBJ1-4; D is undetermined. The CDR3 has 13 amino acids. CDR1 and CDR2 (germline): SGHTA, FQGNSA. V was trimmed by 5 bases and J by 5 bases, leaving 9 bases between them. The CDR3 coding sequence is TGTGCCAGCAGCCCGACGGGGAATGAAAAACTGTTTTTT. It encodes CASSPTGNEKLFF.

This clonotype was recorded many times. This chain links TRBV15 with TRBJ1-1, with 8 bases lining up with TRBD1. Germline V gene lookup returns CDR1 LNHNV and CDR2 YYDKDF (reference sequence). Trimming took 8 bases from V and 11 from J; bases not matched to a gene: 13. CDR3 length: 13 residues. The CDR3 DNA reads as TGTGCCACCGCGTGGAAGAGACAGGGGACGGCTTTCTTT. As protein: CATAWKRQGTAFF.

The rearrangement links TRBV5-1 to TRBJ2-7; 8 bases are a match to TRBD2. The CDR3 consists of 16 residues. The germline CDR1 and CDR2 sequences are SGHRS and YFSETQ. Trimming cost V 0 bases and J 3 bases; bases outside gene matches: 8. CDR3 region: CASSLEPISGVYEQYF. In DNA, the CDR3 is TGCGCCAGCAGCTTGGAGCCGATTAGCGGGGTCTACGAGCAGTACTTC.